The 24 T cell receptor beta chains in this list originate from one sample, sequenced in a study of T cells in localized non-small cell lung cancer. Method: immunoSEQ multiplex PCR; TCRdb's copy keeps in-frame clones and lacks some. The sample yields 30,000 to 35,000 clones, almost 90% seen once. The sequenced sample was peripheral blood, obtained before any cancer treatment. The receptor source for this set is a woman between 35 and 70 years old with stage I lung adenocarcinoma.

The chain has TRBV9 and TRBJ2-4; D remains ambiguous. Germline V gene data show CDR1 as SGDLS and CDR2 as YYNGEE. There are 14 residues in the CDR3. V lost 0 bases to trimming and J lost 8 bases, with 12 bases between them. CDR3 region: CASSVGGDGDIQYF. Here the CDR3 DNA reads TGTGCCAGCAGCGTAGGCGGCGATGGGGACATTCAGTACTTC.

This clone showed up just a few times. V is TRBV5-4 and J is TRBJ1-2; D is possibly TRBD1 (5 bases). The germline gives CDR1 SGHNT, CDR2 YYREEE (reference sequence). CDR3 size: 17 residues. Trimming cost V 0 bases and J 4 bases, with 19 bases left between them. The CDR3 loop reads CASSLEGASLGIYGYTF. The CDR3 DNA reads TGTGCCAGCAGCTTGGAAGGGGCTTCCCTAGGAATCTATGGCTACACCTTC.

The chain employs TRBV18 and TRBJ1-6, with 11 bases that match TRBD1. This CDR3 has 17 amino acids. V lost 3 bases to trimming and J lost 14 bases; unmatched junction nucleotides: 15. Germline V gene lookup returns CDR1 KGHSH and CDR2 LQKENI. The chain's CDR3 is CASSPPLSGQGAGTLHF. CDR3 coding DNA: TGTGCCAGCTCACCCCCGCTCTCCGGACAGGGGGCCGGGACCCTCCACTTT. Together with reference TRBV18 and TRBJ1-6, the CDR3 gives the full variable domain: NAGVMQNPRHLVRRRGQEARLRCSPMKGHSHVYWYRQLPEEGLKFMVYLQKENIIDESGMPKERFSAEFPKEGPSILRIQQVVRGDSAAYFCASSPPLSGQGAGTLHFGNGTRLTVT.

The rearrangement uses TRBV4-3 and TRBJ2-2; D possibly corresponds to TRBD2 (5 bases). Germline V CDR1 and CDR2: LGHNA, YSLEER. Trimming took 0 bases from V and 6 from J, leaving 11 bases between them. The CDR3 length is 15 residues. CDR3 protein: CASSQDRRESGELFF. In DNA, the CDR3 is TGCGCCAGCAGCCAAGACAGAAGGGAGTCCGGGGAGCTGTTTTTT.

The chain recombines TRBV19 with TRBJ1-2; 8 bases are shared with TRBD1. CDR1 is LNHDA, CDR2 SQIVND, per germline (reference sequence). CDR3 length: 12 amino acids. J was trimmed by 4 bases and V by 8 bases; bases with no gene match: 3. The CDR3 loop is CASYTGGYGYTF. The CDR3 DNA is TGTGCCAGTTACACAGGGGGCTATGGCTACACCTTC.

The genes are TRBV12-5 and TRBJ2-7; tentative D call: TRBD2 (5 bases). There are 12 residues in the CDR3. Germline V gives CDR1 LGHNT, CDR2 FRNRAP. Trimming took off 7 bases at V and 1 base at J, with 8 bases between the two ends. The CDR3 nucleotides read TGTGCTAGTGAAGCGGAGTCCTACGAGCAGTACTTC. Amino acids: CASEAESYEQYF.

The rearrangement joins TRBV7-9 to TRBJ1-2; D unclear. This CDR3 region has 14 residues. V lost 2 bases, J lost 0 bases, and 7 bases lay in between. Germline-derived CDR1 and CDR2 are SEHNR and FQNEAQ (reference sequence). CDR3 coding DNA: TGTGCCAGCAGCTTATCAATAGCTAACTATGGCTACACCTTC. This encodes CASSLSIANYGYTF. Full variable domain (missing parts from reference TRBV7-9 and TRBJ1-2): DTGVSQNPRHKITKRGQNVTFRCDPISEHNRLYWYRQTLGQGPEFLTYFQNEAQLEKSRLLSDRFSAERPKGSFSTLEIQRTEQGDSAMYLCASSLSIANYGYTFGSGTRLTVV.

This chain connects TRBV19 to TRBJ2-2; D call uncertain. The CDR3 consists of 15 residues. V was pared by 5 bases and J by 4 bases, with 14 bases between. CDR1 LNHDA and CDR2 SQIVND come from the germline V gene (reference sequence). The CDR3 DNA sequence: TGTGCCAGTAGTGAATTTTCCCTTACCACCGGGGAGCTGTTTTTT. Translation gives CASSEFSLTTGELFF. The full variable domain, in which reference TRBV19 and TRBJ2-2 provide the parts outside the CDR3, is DGGITQSPKYLFRKEGQNVTLSCEQNLNHDAMYWYRQDPGQGLRLIYYSQIVNDFQKGDIAEGYSVSREKKESFPLTVTSAQKNPTAFYLCASSEFSLTTGELFFGEGSRLTVL.

DNA for the CDR3: TGCGCCAGCAGCTTGACCCCCGACCCAGTTTTCTCTGGAAACACCATATATTTT. This sequence encodes CASSLTPDPVFSGNTIYF. This sequence joins TRBV5-1 and TRBJ1-3; no clear D gene. CDR3 size: 18 residues. CDR1 is SGHRS, CDR2 YFSETQ, per germline. The germline V and J ends were trimmed by 1 base and 0 bases, with 17 bases remaining between them.

The genes are TRBV4-3 and TRBJ1-2; D gene unclear. The CDR3 totals 16 residues. Trimming cost V 0 bases and J 0 bases, with 11 bases left between them. Germline assignment: CDR1 LGHNA and CDR2 YSLEER. CDR3 sequence (DNA): TGCGCCAGCAGCCAAGATAGGCCCACCACTAACTATGGCTACACCTTC. Translating gives CASSQDRPTTNYGYTF.

The chain has TRBV2 and TRBJ1-1; no clear D. The V end was cut by 6 bases, the J end by 1 base, with 3 bases between. The CDR3 totals 11 residues. Germline V gene data show CDR1 as SNHLY and CDR2 as FYNNEI. CDR3 residues: CASRRNTEAFF. CDR3 sequence (DNA): TGTGCCAGCAGGAGGAACACTGAAGCTTTCTTT.

This chain uses TRBV5-6 with TRBJ2-5; 8 nucleotides match TRBD1. CDR1 and CDR2 (germline): SGHDT, YYEEEE. J was trimmed by 11 bases and V by 2 bases; bases with no gene match: 11. The CDR3 sequence is 14 residues long. The CDR3 here is CASSLKGQALEQYF. CDR3 in DNA: TGTGCCAGCAGCTTAAAGGGACAGGCTTTAGAGCAGTACTTC.

To note about this clone: Relative to the germline gene, one junction end is altered; a read error may explain this. The chain joins TRBV13 to TRBJ2-7; D possibly corresponds to TRBD2 (6 bases). This CDR3 has 11 residues. Germline V gene lookup returns CDR1 PRHDT and CDR2 FYEKMQ (reference sequence). CDR3 sequence: CASSLIGEANF. The CDR3 bases are TGTGCCAGCAGCTTAATCGGGGAGGCGAACTTC.

V usage is TRBV11-2 and J usage is TRBJ1-6, with D perhaps TRBD1 (6 bases). The CDR3 runs 15 residues. The germline gives CDR1 SGHAT, CDR2 FQNNGV. V lost 4 bases, J lost 10 bases, and 17 bases lay in between. CDR3 sequence: CASSWSREGGSPLHF. CDR3 DNA sequence: TGTGCCAGCAGCTGGTCTCGGGAGGGGGGATCACCCCTCCACTTT.

The rearrangement uses TRBV18 and TRBJ2-3; 10 positions agree with TRBD2. CDR1 and CDR2 from the germline V gene are KGHSH and LQKENI. Trimming at V came to 5 bases and at J to 5 bases, leaving 13 bases not matched to a gene. The CDR3 spans 17 residues. The CDR3 sequence is CASSISGGTVRGDTQYF. The CDR3 nucleotides read TGTGCCAGCTCAATTAGCGGGGGGACCGTTCGGGGAGATACGCAGTATTTT. The full variable domain, in which reference TRBV18 and TRBJ2-3 provide the parts outside the CDR3, is NAGVMQNPRHLVRRRGQEARLRCSPMKGHSHVYWYRQLPEEGLKFMVYLQKENIIDESGMPKERFSAEFPKEGPSILRIQQVVRGDSAAYFCASSISGGTVRGDTQYFGPGTRLTVL.

The V and J genes are TRBV6-5 and TRBJ2-7; D could derive from TRBD1 or TRBD2 (5 bases each). V lost 0 bases and J 5 bases, leaving 17 bases between the germline ends. The CDR3 spans 16 residues. The V gene's germline CDR1 is MNHEY and CDR2 SVGAGI. CDR3 nucleotide sequence: TGTGCCAGCAGTTACTCGAGGGCAGGGTTACGCGACGAGCAGTACTTC. Residues: CASSYSRAGLRDEQYF.

The chain links TRBV1 to TRBJ1-5; whether TRBD1, the table's D call, matches the DNA was not checked. TRBV1 is labeled a pseudogene. The CDR3 is 19 residues long. The CDR3 DNA reads TGCACCAGCAGCCAAGATGGGACAGGGGAATTTTATAGCAATCAGCCCCAGCATTTT. Translating gives CTSSQDGTGEFYSNQPQHF.

The genes are TRBV18 and TRBJ2-4; 8 bases are shared with TRBD1. This CDR3 region has 16 residues. V was pared by 2 bases and J by 5 bases, with 8 bases of the junction left unmatched. CDR1 is KGHSH and CDR2 is LQKENI in the germline V gene. The CDR3 loop is CASSPDQTGGENIQYF. The CDR3 DNA reads TGTGCCAGCTCACCAGATCAAACAGGGGGAGAAAACATTCAGTACTTC.

This chain joins TRBV19 and TRBJ1-3; D is ambiguous. V gave up 6 bases and J gave up 2 bases, with 8 bases separating them. CDR3 length: 13 amino acids. Germline V lookup: CDR1 LNHDA, CDR2 SQIVND (reference sequence). Here the CDR3 DNA reads TGTGCCAGTAGCGAGGGCCCTGGAAACACCATATATTTT. Amino acids: CASSEGPGNTIYF.

The chain has TRBV7-8 and TRBJ1-2; D not certain. With 1 base removed from V and 8 bases from J, the gap between germline ends came to 14 bases. Germline V gene data show CDR1 as SGHVS and CDR2 as FQNEAQ. The CDR3 consists of 14 residues. The CDR3 loop reads CASSLDAVGSGYTF. The CDR3, as DNA: TGTGCCAGCAGCTTAGACGCAGTCGGAAGCGGCTACACCTTC.

This clone showed up just a few times. The chain couples TRBV2 to TRBJ2-7; D uncertain. Trimming removed 6 bases at V and 2 bases at J, with 20 bases between. Germline CDR1 and CDR2: SNHLY and FYNNEI. This CDR3 contains 16 residues. The CDR3: CASSPTAARSTYEQYF. The DNA of the CDR3 is TGTGCCAGCAGCCCCACGGCGGCCCGGTCCACCTACGAGCAGTACTTC.

This clone was counted a few times. This chain joins TRBV5-6 and TRBJ2-2; 8 nucleotides line up with TRBD1. This CDR3 contains 16 residues. Germline V gene sequence: CDR1 SGHDT, CDR2 YYEEEE. The J segment lost 4 bases and the V segment lost 1 base, leaving 6 bases of the junction unmatched. This CDR3 is CASSLQDRVLTGELFF. Here the CDR3 DNA reads TGTGCCAGCAGCTTGCAGGACAGGGTCCTCACCGGGGAGCTGTTTTTT.

V gene TRBV5-4 combines with J gene TRBJ1-3; no definite D call. Germline assignment: CDR1 SGHNT and CDR2 YYREEE (reference sequence). Trimming stripped 0 bases from V and 3 bases from J, with 16 bases between. This CDR3 spans 17 amino acids. In DNA form, the CDR3 reads TGTGCCAGCAGCTTGGCAACGGGCGGCAGCAATGGAAACACCATATATTTT. This codes for CASSLATGGSNGNTIYF.

The chain couples TRBV4-1 to TRBJ2-6; tentative D call: TRBD1 (5 bases). Trimming removed 0 bases at V and 2 bases at J, with 14 bases between. CDR1 is MGHRA, CDR2 YSYEKL, per germline. The CDR3 is made up of 18 amino acids. For the CDR3, the DNA is TGCGCCAGCAGCCAAGATCGAGCAGGGCTTACTGGGGCCAACGTCCTGACTTTC. It translates to CASSQDRAGLTGANVLTF.